Sequencing of this T cell receptor (beta chain) was carried out in a study of liver allograft versus peripheral blood T cells. Study background: Recipients' peripheral blood served as the comparator for T cell receptor repertoires in transplanted livers. Findings and limits, study-wide: Reported data describe T cell receptor repertoires within liver allografts as differing from those in peripheral blood.

Germline CDR1 MNHEY, CDR2 SVGEGT. CDR3 length: 12 amino acids. V was shortened by 2 bases and J by 8 bases, with 7 bases between the two germline ends. This clonotype was observed at least ten times. Its antigen is not known. One entry per CDR3 protein results from TCRdb running MiXCR on the reads. The table shows roughly 7,000 distinct CDR3 sequences, with 15% to 20% occurring only once. The V call is TRBV6-2 or TRBV6-3, the J call TRBJ2-1; D remains unclear. This receptor was taken from a human patient who had a liver transplant. Some T cells may be the graft donor's. The chain's CDR3 is CASSYVGYEQFF. The CDR3, as DNA: TGTGCCAGCAGTTACGTGGGTTATGAGCAGTTCTTC.